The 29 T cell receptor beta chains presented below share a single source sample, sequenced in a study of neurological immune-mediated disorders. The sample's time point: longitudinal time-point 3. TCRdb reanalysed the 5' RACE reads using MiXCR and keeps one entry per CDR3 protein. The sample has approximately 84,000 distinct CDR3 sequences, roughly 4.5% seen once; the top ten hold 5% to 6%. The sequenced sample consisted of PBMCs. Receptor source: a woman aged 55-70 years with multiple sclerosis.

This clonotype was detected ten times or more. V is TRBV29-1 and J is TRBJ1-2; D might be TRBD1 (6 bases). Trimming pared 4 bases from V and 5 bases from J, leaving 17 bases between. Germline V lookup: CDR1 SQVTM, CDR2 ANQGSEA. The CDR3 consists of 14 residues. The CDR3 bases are TGCAGCGTTGGTGTGGGGACAAGGGGTTATGGCTACACCTTC. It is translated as CSVGVGTRGYGYTF.

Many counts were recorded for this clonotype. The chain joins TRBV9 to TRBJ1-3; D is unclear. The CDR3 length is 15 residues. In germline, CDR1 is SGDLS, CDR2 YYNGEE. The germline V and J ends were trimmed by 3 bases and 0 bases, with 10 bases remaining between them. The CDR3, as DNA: TGTGCCAGCAGCGCTCAGGTTTTCTCTGGAAACACCATATATTTT. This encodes CASSAQVFSGNTIYF. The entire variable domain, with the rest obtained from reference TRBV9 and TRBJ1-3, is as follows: DSGVTQTPKHLITATGQRVTLRCSPRSGDLSVYWYQQSLDQGLQFLIQYYNGEERAKGNILERFSAQQFPDLHSELNLSSLELGDSALYFCASSAQVFSGNTIYFGEGSWLTVV.

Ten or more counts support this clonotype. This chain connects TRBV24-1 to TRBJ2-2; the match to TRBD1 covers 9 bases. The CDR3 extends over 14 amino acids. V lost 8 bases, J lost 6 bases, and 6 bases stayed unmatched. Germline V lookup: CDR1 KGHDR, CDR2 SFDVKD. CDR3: CATTGQGRSGELFF. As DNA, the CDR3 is TGTGCCACCACAGGACAGGGGAGGTCCGGGGAGCTGTTTTTT.

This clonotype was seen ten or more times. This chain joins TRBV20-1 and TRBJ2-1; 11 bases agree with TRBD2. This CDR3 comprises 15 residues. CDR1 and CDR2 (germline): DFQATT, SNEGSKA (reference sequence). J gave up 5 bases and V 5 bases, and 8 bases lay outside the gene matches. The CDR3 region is CSAPPPGLADNEQFF. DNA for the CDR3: TGCAGTGCTCCTCCACCGGGACTAGCGGACAATGAGCAGTTCTTC.

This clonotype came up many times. The CDR3: CASRPTRAFVEQYF. The DNA of the CDR3 is TGTGCCAGCAGACCAACCCGGGCCTTTGTCGAGCAGTACTTC. This chain links TRBV28 with TRBJ2-7; unclear D gene. There are 14 residues in the CDR3. The V end was cut by 6 bases, the J end by 6 bases, with 18 bases between. Per germline, CDR1 MDHEN and CDR2 SYDVKM.

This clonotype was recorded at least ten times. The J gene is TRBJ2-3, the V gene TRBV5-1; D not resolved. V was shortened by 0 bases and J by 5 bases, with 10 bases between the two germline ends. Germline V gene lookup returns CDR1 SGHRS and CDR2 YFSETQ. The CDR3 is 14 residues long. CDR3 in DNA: TGCGCCAGCAGCTTGGCCGCGGACCAAGATACGCAGTATTTT. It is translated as CASSLAADQDTQYF.

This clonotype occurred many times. CDR3 sequence (DNA): TGTGCCAGCAGTTACCGATTAACTGGGGGGAACACTGAAGCTTTCTTT. Translated: CASSYRLTGGNTEAFF. This chain joins TRBV6-6 and TRBJ1-1; the D gene is possibly TRBD1 (5 bases). V lost 2 bases to trimming and J lost 1 base, with 14 bases between them. The CDR3 runs to 16 residues. Germline V gene data show CDR1 as MNHNY and CDR2 as SVGAGI (reference sequence).

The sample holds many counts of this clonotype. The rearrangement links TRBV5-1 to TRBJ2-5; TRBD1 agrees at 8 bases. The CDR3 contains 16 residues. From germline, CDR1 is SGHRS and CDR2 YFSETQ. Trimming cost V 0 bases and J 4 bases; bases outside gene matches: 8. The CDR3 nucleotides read TGCGCCAGCAGCTTGGTTCGCCAGGGGGCTGGAGAGACCCAGTACTTC. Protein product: CASSLVRQGAGETQYF.

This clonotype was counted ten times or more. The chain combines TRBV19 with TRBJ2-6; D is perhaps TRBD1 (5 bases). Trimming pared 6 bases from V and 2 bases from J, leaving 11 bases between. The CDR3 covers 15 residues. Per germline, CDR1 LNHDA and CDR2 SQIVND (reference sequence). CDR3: CASRDTTTGANVLTF. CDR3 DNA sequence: TGTGCCAGTAGGGACACAACAACTGGGGCCAACGTCCTGACTTTC.

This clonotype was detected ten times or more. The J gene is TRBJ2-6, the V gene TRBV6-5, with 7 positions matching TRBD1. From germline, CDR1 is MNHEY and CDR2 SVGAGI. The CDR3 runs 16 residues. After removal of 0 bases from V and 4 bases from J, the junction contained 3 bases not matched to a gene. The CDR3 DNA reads TGTGCCAGCAGTTACTCGAGGGGACAGGGGGCCAACGTCCTGACTTTC. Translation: CASSYSRGQGANVLTF.

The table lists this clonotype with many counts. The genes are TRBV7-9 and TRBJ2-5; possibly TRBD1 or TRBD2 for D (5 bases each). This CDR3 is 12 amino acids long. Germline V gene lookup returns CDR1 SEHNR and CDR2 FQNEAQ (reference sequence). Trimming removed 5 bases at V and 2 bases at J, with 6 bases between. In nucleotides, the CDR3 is TGTGCCAGCAGCGGGGGACAAGAGACCCAGTACTTC. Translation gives CASSGGQETQYF.

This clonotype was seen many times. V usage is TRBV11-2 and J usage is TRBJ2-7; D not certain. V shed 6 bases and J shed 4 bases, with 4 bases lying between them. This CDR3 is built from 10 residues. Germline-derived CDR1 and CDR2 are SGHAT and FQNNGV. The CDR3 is CASSKYEQYF. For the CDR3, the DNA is TGTGCCAGCAGTAAATACGAGCAGTACTTC. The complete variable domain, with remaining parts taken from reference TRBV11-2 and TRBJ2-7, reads EAGVAQSPRYKIIEKRQSVAFWCNPISGHATLYWYQQILGQGPKLLIQFQNNGVVDDSQLPKDRFSAERLKGVDSTLKIQPAKLEDSAVYLCASSKYEQYFGPGTRLTVT.

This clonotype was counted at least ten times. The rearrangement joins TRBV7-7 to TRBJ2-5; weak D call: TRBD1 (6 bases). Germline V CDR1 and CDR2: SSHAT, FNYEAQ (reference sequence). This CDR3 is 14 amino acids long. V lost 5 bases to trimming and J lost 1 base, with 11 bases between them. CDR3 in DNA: TGTGCCAGCAGCGCACAGGGCACCCAAGAGACCCAGTACTTC. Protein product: CASSAQGTQETQYF.

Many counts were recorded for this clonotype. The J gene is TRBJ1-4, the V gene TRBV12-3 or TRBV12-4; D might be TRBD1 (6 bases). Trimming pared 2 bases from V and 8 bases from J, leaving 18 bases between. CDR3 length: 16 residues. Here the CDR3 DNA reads TGTGCCAGCAGTTTAACCCTAGGGGGGGGGAAGGAAAAACTGTTTTTT. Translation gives CASSLTLGGGKEKLFF.

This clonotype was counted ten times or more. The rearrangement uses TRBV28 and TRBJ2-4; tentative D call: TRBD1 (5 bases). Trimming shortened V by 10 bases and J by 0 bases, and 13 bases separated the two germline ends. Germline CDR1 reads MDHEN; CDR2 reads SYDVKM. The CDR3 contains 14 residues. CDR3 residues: CATFRQQAKNIQYF. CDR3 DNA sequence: TGTGCCACCTTTAGACAGCAAGCCAAAAACATTCAGTACTTC.

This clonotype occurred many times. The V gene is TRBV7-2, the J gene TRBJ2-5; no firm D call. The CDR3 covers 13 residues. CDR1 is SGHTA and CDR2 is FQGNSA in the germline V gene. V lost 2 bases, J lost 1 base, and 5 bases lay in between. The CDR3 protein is CASSLNSQETQYF. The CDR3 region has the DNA TGTGCCAGCAGCTTAAATAGCCAAGAGACCCAGTACTTC.

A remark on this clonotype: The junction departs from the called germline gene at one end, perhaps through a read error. CDR3 coding DNA: TGCGCCATCAGCTTGGGGAACAGCAATCAGCCCCAGCATTTT. This gives the protein CAISLGNSNQPQHF. The V call is TRBV5-1, the J call TRBJ1-5; no definite D call. The germline V gene encodes CDR1 SGHRS and CDR2 YFSETQ. This CDR3 spans 14 amino acids. The entire variable domain, with the rest obtained from reference TRBV5-1 and TRBJ1-5, is as follows: KAGVTQTPRYLIKTRGQQVTLSCSPISGHRSVSWYQQTPGQGLQFLFEYFSETQRNKGNFPGRFSGRQFSNSRSEMNVSTLELGDSALYLCAISLGNSNQPQHFGDGTRLSIL.

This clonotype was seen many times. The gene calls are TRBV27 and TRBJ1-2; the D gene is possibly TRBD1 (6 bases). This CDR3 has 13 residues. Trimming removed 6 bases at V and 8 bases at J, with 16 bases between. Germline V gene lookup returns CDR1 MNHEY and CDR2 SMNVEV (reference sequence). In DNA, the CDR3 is TGTGCCAGCAGCCTACAGGGATCTTGGGGCTACACCTTC. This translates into CASSLQGSWGYTF.

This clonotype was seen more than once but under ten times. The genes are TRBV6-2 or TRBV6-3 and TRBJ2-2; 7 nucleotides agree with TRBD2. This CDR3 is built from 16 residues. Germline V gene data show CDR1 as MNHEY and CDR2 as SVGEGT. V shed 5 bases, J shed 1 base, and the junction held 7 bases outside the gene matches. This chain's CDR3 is CASSPAGTKNTGELFF. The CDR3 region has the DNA TGTGCCAGCAGTCCCGCCGGGACTAAGAACACCGGGGAGCTGTTTTTT.

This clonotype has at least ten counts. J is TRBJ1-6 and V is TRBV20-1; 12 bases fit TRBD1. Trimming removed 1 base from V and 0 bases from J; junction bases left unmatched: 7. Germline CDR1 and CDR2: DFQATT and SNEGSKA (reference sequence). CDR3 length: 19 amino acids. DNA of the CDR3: TGCAGTGCTAGAGTTGGGACAGGGGGCCTTAGCTCCTATAATTCACCCCTCCACTTT. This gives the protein CSARVGTGGLSSYNSPLHF.

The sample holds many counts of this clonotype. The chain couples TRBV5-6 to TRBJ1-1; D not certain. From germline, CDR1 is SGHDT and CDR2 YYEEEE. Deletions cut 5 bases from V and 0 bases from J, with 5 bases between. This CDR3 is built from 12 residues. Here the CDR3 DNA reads TGTGCCAGCAGGAGGGTGAACACTGAAGCTTTCTTT. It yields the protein CASRRVNTEAFF.

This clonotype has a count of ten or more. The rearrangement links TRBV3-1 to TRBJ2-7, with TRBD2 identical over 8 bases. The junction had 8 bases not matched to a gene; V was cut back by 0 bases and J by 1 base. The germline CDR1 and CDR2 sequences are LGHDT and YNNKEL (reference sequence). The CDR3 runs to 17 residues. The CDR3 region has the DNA TGTGCCAGCAGCCAAGATACCATAGGCGGGGGGTCCTACGAGCAGTACTTC. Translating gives CASSQDTIGGGSYEQYF.

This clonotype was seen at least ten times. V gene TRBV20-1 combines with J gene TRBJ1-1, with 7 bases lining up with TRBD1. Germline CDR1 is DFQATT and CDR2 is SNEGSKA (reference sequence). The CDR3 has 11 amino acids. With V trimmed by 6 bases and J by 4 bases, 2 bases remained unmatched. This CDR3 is CSAAGGTEAFF. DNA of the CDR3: TGCAGTGCAGCAGGGGGCACTGAAGCTTTCTTT.

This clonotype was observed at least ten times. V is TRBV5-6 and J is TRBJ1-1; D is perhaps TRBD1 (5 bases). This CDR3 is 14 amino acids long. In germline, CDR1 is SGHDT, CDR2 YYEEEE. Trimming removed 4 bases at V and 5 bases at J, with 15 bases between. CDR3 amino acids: CASSRGQGRTEAFF. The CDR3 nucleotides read TGTGCCAGCAGCCGAGGGCAGGGACGAACTGAAGCTTTCTTT.

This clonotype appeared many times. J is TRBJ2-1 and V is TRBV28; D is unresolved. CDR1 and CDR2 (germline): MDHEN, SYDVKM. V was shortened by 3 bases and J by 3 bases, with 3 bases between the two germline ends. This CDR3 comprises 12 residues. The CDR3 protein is CASSLLYNEQFF. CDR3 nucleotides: TGTGCCAGCAGTTTGCTCTACAATGAGCAGTTCTTC.

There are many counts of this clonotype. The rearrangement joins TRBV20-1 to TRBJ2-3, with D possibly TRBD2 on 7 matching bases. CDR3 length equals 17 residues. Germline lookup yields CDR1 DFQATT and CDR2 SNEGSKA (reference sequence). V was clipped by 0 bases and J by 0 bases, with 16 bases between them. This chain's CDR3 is CSARDPGGLLSTDTQYF. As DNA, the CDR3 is TGCAGTGCTAGAGACCCCGGGGGGCTTCTCAGCACAGATACGCAGTATTTT.

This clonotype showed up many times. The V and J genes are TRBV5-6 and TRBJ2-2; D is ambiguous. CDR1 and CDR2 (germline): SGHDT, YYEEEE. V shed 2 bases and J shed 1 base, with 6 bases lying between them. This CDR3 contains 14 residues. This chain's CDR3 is CASSFRWNTGELFF. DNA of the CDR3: TGTGCCAGCAGCTTTCGATGGAACACCGGGGAGCTGTTTTTT.

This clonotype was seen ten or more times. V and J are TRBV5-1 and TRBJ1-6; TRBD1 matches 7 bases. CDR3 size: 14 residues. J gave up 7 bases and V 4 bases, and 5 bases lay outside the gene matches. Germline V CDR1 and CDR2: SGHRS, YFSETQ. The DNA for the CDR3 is TGCGCCAGCAGCGGTGACAGGGAAAATTCACCCCTCCACTTT. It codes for CASSGDRENSPLHF.

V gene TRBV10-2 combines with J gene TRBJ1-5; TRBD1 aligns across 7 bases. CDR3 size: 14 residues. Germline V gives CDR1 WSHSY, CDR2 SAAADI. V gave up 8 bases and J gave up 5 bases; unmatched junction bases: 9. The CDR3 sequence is CASGGDSADQPQHF. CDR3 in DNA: TGCGCCAGCGGCGGGGACAGCGCCGATCAGCCCCAGCATTTT.